This TCR beta chain was retrieved from a study of T-cell reconstitution after alpha-beta-depleted transplantation in children. Whole-study results and caveats: Alpha-beta T cells present about two months after transplant were reported to originate from several hundred expanded graft clones. Newly generated T cells supplied most T-cell counts and diversity one year post-transplant. Some patients owed their high day-60 TCRbeta diversity to surviving recipient T cells and thymic progenitors.

In regard to this clonotype: Antigen unknown.

A TCRbeta library incorporating unique molecular identifiers was prepared. TCRdb independently ran MiXCR on the PCR reads; one entry per CDR3 protein. The sample includes around 450,000 distinct CDR3 sequences, 43% of them seen just once. The receptor was isolated from a girl aged 2 to 9 with aplastic anemia, due to receive a stem cell transplant. Sequences were derived from PBMCs, sampled before TCRalphabeta/CD19-depleted stem cell transplant.

The DNA of the CDR3 is TGCAGTGCTCTAGGGGGGGAACACAATGAGCAGTTCTTC. Translating gives CSALGGEHNEQFF. This sequence joins TRBV20-1 and TRBJ2-1; D perhaps matches TRBD2 (7 bases). The CDR3 extends over 13 amino acids. V was clipped by 5 bases and J by 5 bases, with 13 bases between them. Germline V CDR1 and CDR2: DFQATT, SNEGSKA (reference sequence).